This TCR beta chain was recorded in a study of blood T cell repertoires in COVID-19. Study-level background: Acute-phase and convalescent COVID-19 samples originated in the United States, Italy and Spain. The cDNA or gDNA used as material had been derived from T cells, B-cell-depleted T cells, or PBMCs.

This CDR3 has 14 residues. Per germline, CDR1 SGHTA and CDR2 FQGNSA. The V end lost 5 bases, the J end lost 9 bases, and 17 bases lay between the germline ends. Original processing methods: Reference gene primer amplification gave estimated nucleated cell counts. The assay was immunoSEQ multiplex PCR, and TCRdb's table has in-frame clones only and misses some. V and J calls and clone size are given by that table; D and trimming were obtained from the DNA. The repertoire has a few hundred thousand clones, around nine tenths of them found once; the top ten carry 10% to 15%. The gene calls are TRBV7-2 and TRBJ2-1; D perhaps matches TRBD2 (6 bases). Sequencing used peripheral blood. The receptor's source is a woman aged 65 to 85 with COVID-19, enrolled during active disease. The CDR3 is CASSQGLLWSEQFF. The CDR3 DNA reads as TGTGCCAGCAGCCAGGGACTTTTGTGGAGTGAGCAGTTCTTC. Full variable domain (missing parts from reference TRBV7-2 and TRBJ2-1): GAGVSQSPSNKVTEKGKDVELRCDPISGHTALYWYRQSLGQGLEFLIYFQGNSAPDKSGLPSDRFSAERTGGSVSTLTIQRTQQEDSAVYLCASSQGLLWSEQFFGPGTRLTVL.